What follows is one T cell receptor beta chain and its context. Its antigen specificity is not known. Base qualities were left out, and no much larger clone turns up one base away. The approximately 41 donors, aged about 6 to 95 years, were systemically healthy Caucasian individuals from Russia. Around 10 milliliters of peripheral blood were drawn from each donor into EDTA-treated Vacutainer tubes. Ficoll-Paque density-gradient centrifugation was used to isolate PBMCs, with at least 6.5 million per sample. Trizol reagent was used to extract total RNA from the PBMCs, yielding at least 6 micrograms per sample. Naive CD45RAhigh/CD27high T cell percentages were measured by flow cytometry on a PBMC aliquot from every donor. This entry comes from a study of blood T cells in healthy people across ages (dated by TCRdb to about 2015). Study-wide context: In model experiments, template switching captured roughly one uniquely barcoded TCR beta cDNA molecule for every two T cells. To track age-related changes in TCR beta repertoire diversity, the study relied on deep sequencing normalized with unique cDNA molecular identifiers. The study analyzed two additional independent replicas of 1 million unique cDNA reads from the same blood draw for two donors, one aged 18 to 29 and one aged 80 or older. Donors were grouped into four age groups: young (average 16 years), middle-aged (over 35), aged (around 60) and long-lived (82).

Measured from the cysteine to the phenylalanine, the CDR3 is 13 residues long. Of the read, only the CDR3 DNA is kept; its 39 bases are in frame from base 1. The CDR1 and CDR2 encoded by the germline V gene (reference sequence) are MNHEY and SMNVEV. The germline V and J ends show losses of 4 bases and 10 bases respectively, and no gene match explains 3 bases of the junction. On the study overall, not on this receptor specifically: Estimates of total diversity from one million sequenced T cells were regarded as lower bounds and underestimates. A strong correlation was found between observed TCR beta diversity and the percentage of naive T cells measured by flow cytometry. Because the CMV infection status of the donors was unknown, age-related changes in expanded clonotypes may potentially have been confounded. Observed TCR beta diversity per million T cells fell roughly linearly with age, and a significant reduction was already apparent by age approximately 41. Conclusive comparison of naive and antigen-experienced compartments was prevented by the profiling of bulk unsorted PBMCs. Compared with the aged group, the long-lived group had more naive CD4+ T cells, fewer expanded clones and increased TCR diversity, a pattern suggesting age selection.

The protocol used for the library was 5' RACE. The instrument given in TCRdb is Illumina HiSeq 2500. A second about 7 to 11 cycle PCR used a sample-barcoded 5' primer and a J-beta primer mix. A template-switch 5' adaptor carrying 12 random nucleotides introduced a unique molecular identifier onto each TCR beta cDNA molecule. At least 2.5 million CDR3-containing paired-end reads were obtained from each sample. First-strand cDNA synthesis was performed from all RNA using the Mint cDNA synthesis kit, with priming by a TRBC-specific oligonucleotide. Following uracil-DNA glycosylase treatment, all cDNA underwent a first 18-cycle PCR with the universal primers M1SS and BC2_uni_R. The original pipeline was this. For normalization, 1 million high-quality reads, each with a distinct molecular identifier, were randomly selected from each sample. Instead of being binned into consensus sequences, reads that shared molecular identifiers were thrown out. CDR3 identification, clonotype clustering and error correction used MiTCR with a Q25 quality threshold and the strictest error-elimination algorithm. A nonparametric unseen species model with Euler transformation was used to estimate a lower bound on total TCR beta diversity. In TCRdb, the public reads were trimmed at Q25 with fastp and aligned with MiXCR, with productive beta chains retained. Each entry is one CDR3 protein sequence, shown with its most common DNA and genes. Clone size and V and J calls follow TCRdb, not the original study. The sample table contains 800,000 to 950,000 distinct CDR3 sequences; only one count was recorded for 25% to 35% of them. The top ten clones comprise 10% of the sample.

The sample also formed part of further work on T cells of mothers and their children. The second study's authors report: The donors were nine systemically healthy Caucasian individuals, made up of three mothers and their six children. cDNA synthesis used all of the extracted RNA, with 1.5 ug of RNA in each 15 ul reaction. In the second PCR, sample barcodes and 2-4 random nucleotides were introduced via the M1S primer. Over 8 million TCR beta CDR3 reads were obtained for each mother, and 2.5 million to 3 million reads were obtained for each child. TCR recombination output is similarly shaped by thymic selection in related and unrelated pairs, with a minor effect exerted by inherited differences. Normalized repertoire overlap was always found to be slightly, but never significantly, higher in related mother-child pairs than in unrelated mother-child pairs. No persistent microchimeric T cell clones were found, with a detection sensitivity of 75 to 100 clones per million clonotypes. The study used deep NGS to compare TCR beta repertoires of mothers and children, seeking features distinguishing related mother-child pairs from unrelated individuals. On average, the children were about 10 +/- 4 years old, while the mothers were about 37 +/- 4 years old. After adapters were ligated using NEBNext reagents, the libraries underwent 100+100 nt paired-end sequencing on an Illumina HiSeq 2000. Mother and child libraries were prepared a month apart and sequenced in separate runs to prevent cross-contamination. For each donor, somewhere between about 450,000 and 2,000,000 distinct TCR beta clonotypes were identified. Naive TCR beta clonotypes were estimated from low-frequency clonotypes matched to each donor's FACS-determined naive share, without sorting.

This sequence was found in a middle-aged woman in good health. The rearrangement combines TRBV27 with TRBJ1-4, and TRBD1 matches 10 of the central bases. The specimen sequenced was blood. In nucleotides, the sequence is TGTGCCAGCAGTTCGTGGACAGGGGGAAAACTGTTTTTT. Its translation is CASSSWTGGKLFF.